This is a list of T cell receptor beta chains from one sample in a study of PD-1 blockade in classical Hodgkin lymphoma. Here immunoSEQ multiplex PCR was the method, and the copy in TCRdb shows in-frame clones only, minus some. The sample shows 98,000 or so clones, around 89% of them seen only once. The sample was peripheral blood mononuclear cells (PBMCs), taken before the second cycle of nivolumab. The receptors derive from a human donor with classical Hodgkin lymphoma. Each CDR3 is given with its conserved first and last residue. The order of the fields is D gene, V gene, J gene, clone size, CDR3 protein, CDR3 DNA. A D gene is named only where the DNA matches it firmly. Where a row states a size, it is once, few, many or the class of an expanded clone; other rows omit it.

D: NA; V: TRBV27; J: TRBJ2-1; size: NA; CDR3: CASSSTWRGPEQFF; DNA: TGTGCCAGCAGTTCCACGTGGCGGGGCCCTGAGCAGTTCTTC
D: TRBD2; V: TRBV14; J: TRBJ2-7; size: NA; CDR3: CASSRAGTSGFYEQYF; DNA: TGTGCCAGCAGCCGAGCCGGGACTAGCGGCTTCTACGAGCAGTACTTC
D: NA; V: TRBV10-3; J: TRBJ2-7; size: NA; CDR3: CAISWDNHQYF; DNA: TGTGCCATCTCCTGGGACAACCACCAATACTTC
D: NA; V: TRBV5-8; J: TRBJ2-3; size: NA; CDR3: CASSLVEGDTQYF; DNA: TGTGCCAGCAGCTTGGTAGAGGGAGATACGCAGTATTTT
D: TRBD1; V: TRBV6-5; J: TRBJ1-2; size: few; CDR3: CASRPGTGAYGYTF; DNA: TGTGCCAGCAGGCCAGGGACAGGGGCTTATGGCTACACCTTC
D: NA; V: TRBV10-3; J: TRBJ1-2; size: NA; CDR3: CAISAVDYGYTF; DNA: TGTGCCATCAGTGCAGTGGACTATGGCTACACCTTC
D: NA; V: TRBV7-2; J: TRBJ2-1; size: NA; CDR3: CASSSETARAKEQFF; DNA: TGTGCCAGCAGCTCCGAGACAGCAAGGGCAAAAGAGCAGTTCTTC
D: NA; V: TRBV4-1; J: TRBJ1-2; size: NA; CDR3: CASSRDTANYGYTF; DNA: TGCGCCAGCAGCCGGGACACGGCTAACTATGGCTACACCTTC
D: TRBD1; V: TRBV5-8; J: TRBJ2-1; size: few; CDR3: CASSWELTGKEYNEQFF; DNA: TGTGCCAGCAGCTGGGAACTGACAGGGAAGGAGTACAATGAGCAGTTCTTC
D: TRBD1; V: TRBV5-1; J: TRBJ1-2; size: NA; CDR3: CASSRDRHGYTF; DNA: TGCGCCAGCAGCAGGGACAGGCATGGCTACACCTTC
D: TRBD2; V: TRBV5-5; J: TRBJ2-1; size: NA; CDR3: CASSSPPGLAGSNEQFF; DNA: TGTGCCAGCAGCTCCCCCCCCGGACTAGCGGGATCCAATGAGCAGTTCTTC
D: NA; V: TRBV27; J: TRBJ2-4; size: NA; CDR3: CASRARGPKNIQYF; DNA: TGTGCCAGCAGAGCCAGGGGACCCAAAAACATTCAGTACTTC
D: NA; V: TRBV5-1; J: TRBJ2-7; size: NA; CDR3: CASSFSGGDYEQYF; DNA: TGCGCCAGCAGCTTTTCCGGGGGTGACTACGAGCAGTACTTC
D: NA; V: TRBV2; J: TRBJ1-1; size: NA; CDR3: CASSIGRMNTEAFF; DNA: TGTGCCAGCAGTATTGGACGGATGAACACTGAAGCTTTCTTT
D: NA; V: TRBV5-1; J: TRBJ2-6; size: NA; CDR3: CASKSLGGLDSGANVLTF; DNA: TGCGCCAGCAAATCCCTTGGCGGGCTTGACTCTGGGGCCAACGTCCTGACTTTC
D: TRBD2; V: TRBV7-2; J: TRBJ2-1; size: NA; CDR3: CASSKYVSGAVYNEQFF; DNA: TGTGCCAGCAGCAAATACGTTAGCGGGGCCGTATACAATGAGCAGTTCTTC
D: NA; V: TRBV7-8; J: TRBJ2-7; size: NA; CDR3: CASSLASTYEQYF; DNA: TGTGCCAGCAGCTTAGCGAGTACCTACGAGCAGTACTTC
D: NA; V: TRBV28; J: TRBJ1-5; size: NA; CDR3: CASRGRTYSNQPQHF; DNA: TGTGCCAGCAGAGGACGGACCTATAGCAATCAGCCCCAGCATTTT
D: NA; V: TRBV2; J: TRBJ1-6; size: NA; CDR3: CASGGAQNNSPLHF; DNA: TGTGCCAGCGGGGGAGCCCAAAATAATTCACCCCTCCACTTT
D: TRBD2; V: TRBV7-2; J: TRBJ2-7; size: once; CDR3: CASSLALSGTLSYEQYF; DNA: TGTGCCAGCAGCTTAGCGCTGAGCGGGACCCTCTCCTACGAGCAGTACTTC
D: TRBD1; V: TRBV14; J: TRBJ2-5; size: NA; CDR3: CASSQGLWDRETQYF; DNA: TGTGCCAGCAGCCAAGGCCTTTGGGACAGGGAGACCCAGTACTTC
D: TRBD1; V: TRBV4-1; J: TRBJ1-1; size: NA; CDR3: CASSQRAGTGGLNTEAFF; DNA: TGCGCCAGCAGCCAAAGGGCCGGGACAGGGGGCTTGAACACTGAAGCTTTCTTT
D: NA; V: TRBV10-3; J: TRBJ2-7; size: once; CDR3: CAISESAQIGHEQYF; DNA: TGTGCCATCAGTGAGTCGGCGCAAATCGGCCACGAGCAGTACTTC
D: NA; V: TRBV6-4; J: TRBJ1-5; size: NA; CDR3: CASSDSGGSNQPQHF; DNA: TGTGCCAGCAGTGACTCAGGGGGAAGCAATCAGCCCCAGCATTTT
D: NA; V: TRBV4-3; J: TRBJ2-7; size: NA; CDR3: CASSQGTYSYEQYF; DNA: TGCGCCAGCAGCCAAGGGACATACTCCTACGAGCAGTACTTC
D: TRBD1; V: TRBV7-9; J: TRBJ2-7; size: NA; CDR3: CASSRRDRELDEQYF; DNA: TGTGCCAGCAGTCGCCGCGACAGGGAGTTGGACGAGCAGTACTTC